A single sample is the source of the 19 T cell receptor beta chains below, sequenced in a study of blood T cell repertoires in COVID-19. Generated by immunoSEQ multiplex PCR, the TCRdb table keeps only in-frame clones and is missing some. The sample records under 200,000 clones, approximately 84% being singletons. Sequencing used peripheral blood. These receptors were collected from a woman older than 75 with acute or convalescent COVID-19.

This clone turned up a few times. The chain uses TRBV12-3 or TRBV12-4 and TRBJ1-5, with D perhaps TRBD1 (6 bases). V lost 3 bases and J 7 bases, leaving 7 bases between the germline ends. The CDR3 spans 12 residues. The CDR3 loop reads CASSFRGQPQHF. The CDR3 bases are TGTGCCAGCAGTTTCAGGGGACAGCCCCAGCATTTT.

This clone was observed once. The genes are TRBV6-5 and TRBJ2-7; 7 nucleotides agree with TRBD2. V trimming: 2 bases; J trimming: 2 bases; junction bases outside the gene matches: 6. CDR1 is MNHEY, CDR2 SVGAGI, per germline. This CDR3 comprises 15 residues. CDR3 sequence (DNA): TGTGCCAGCAGTTACAAAATCGGGGGGACCTACGAGCAGTACTTC. It codes for CASSYKIGGTYEQYF.

The chain carries TRBV5-1 and TRBJ2-1; TRBD2 aligns across 9 bases. CDR3 size: 15 residues. V dropped 0 bases and J dropped 9; count of bases not matched to a gene: 7. Germline-derived CDR1 and CDR2 are SGHRS and YFSETQ. The CDR3 reads CASSLASGIGGEQFF. Written as DNA, the CDR3 is TGCGCCAGCAGCTTGGCTAGCGGGATCGGAGGTGAGCAGTTCTTC.

This chain joins TRBV2 and TRBJ1-6; the match to TRBD1 covers 7 bases. V lost 6 bases, J lost 2 bases, and 10 bases stayed unmatched. The CDR3 is 17 residues long. The germline V gene has CDR1 SNHLY and CDR2 FYNNEI. CDR3 bases: TGTGCCAGCAGCCTAACGGGCGGGACAGCCTATAATTCACCCCTCCACTTT. This encodes CASSLTGGTAYNSPLHF.

The CDR3 sequence: CASGVQGDTQYF. The CDR3, as DNA: TGTGCCAGCGGGGTTCAGGGAGATACGCAGTATTTT. The gene calls are TRBV7-9 and TRBJ2-3; a possible D gene is TRBD1 (5 bases). In germline, CDR1 is SEHNR, CDR2 FQNEAQ (reference sequence). The V gene lost 8 bases and the J gene lost 5 bases, with 11 bases spanning the gap. This CDR3 has 12 amino acids.

The chain links TRBV5-1 to TRBJ1-1, with a weak D call TRBD1 (6 bases). The CDR3 spans 14 residues. Germline V gene data show CDR1 as SGHRS and CDR2 as YFSETQ. Trimming pared 4 bases from V and 4 bases from J, leaving 14 bases between. CDR3 sequence: CASSQEQGRTEAFF. Written as DNA, the CDR3 is TGCGCCAGCAGCCAGGAACAGGGTCGCACTGAAGCTTTCTTT.

The chain employs TRBV7-2 and TRBJ1-2; the D gene is possibly TRBD1 (6 bases). This CDR3 has 16 residues. Germline V gives CDR1 SGHTA, CDR2 FQGNSA. Trimming cost V 3 bases and J 8 bases, with 22 bases left between them. CDR3 loop: CASSFSNWDTSQGYTF. The CDR3 region has the DNA TGTGCCAGCAGCTTTTCAAACTGGGACACCTCGCAGGGCTACACCTTC.

The chain links TRBV9 to TRBJ2-5; the match to TRBD1 covers 8 bases. Germline V gene lookup returns CDR1 SGDLS and CDR2 YYNGEE. Trimming removed 0 bases from V and 2 bases from J; junction bases left unmatched: 12. The CDR3 length is 18 residues. The CDR3 here is CASSVASGGTGLQETQYF. CDR3 DNA sequence: TGTGCCAGCAGCGTAGCTAGTGGTGGGACAGGCCTACAAGAGACCCAGTACTTC. The full variable domain, in which reference TRBV9 and TRBJ2-5 provide the parts outside the CDR3, is DSGVTQTPKHLITATGQRVTLRCSPRSGDLSVYWYQQSLDQGLQFLIQYYNGEERAKGNILERFSAQQFPDLHSELNLSSLELGDSALYFCASSVASGGTGLQETQYFGPGTRLLVL.

The chain recombines TRBV6-5 with TRBJ1-1, with 7 bases identical to TRBD1. Germline trimming cut 5 bases from V and 3 bases from J; bases unmatched to any gene: 3. Germline lookup yields CDR1 MNHEY and CDR2 SVGAGI. The CDR3 runs to 13 residues. The CDR3 sequence is CASSRQGHTEAFF. Written as DNA, the CDR3 is TGTGCCAGCAGTCGACAGGGCCACACTGAAGCTTTCTTT.

J is TRBJ2-1 and V is TRBV7-2; 7 bases are shared with TRBD2. The V gene's germline CDR1 is SGHTA and CDR2 FQGNSA. V gave up 3 bases and J gave up 8 bases; unmatched junction bases: 19. CDR3 length: 18 amino acids. The CDR3 reads CASSLGGGAARLRDEQFF. The CDR3 DNA follows: TGTGCCAGCAGCTTGGGGGGAGGGGCAGCCCGTTTACGTGATGAGCAGTTCTTC.

V and J are TRBV13 and TRBJ2-7, with TRBD1 identical over 8 bases. The CDR3 is 18 residues long. V lost 2 bases, J lost 6 bases, and 18 bases stayed unmatched. Looked up from germline, CDR1 is PRHDT and CDR2 is FYEKMQ (reference sequence). The DNA of the CDR3 is TGTGCCAGCAGCTTATCTCTCACAGGGGGGTTTTTCTCGGGCGAGCAGTACTTC. Translation: CASSLSLTGGFFSGEQYF.

CDR3 residues: CASSPRSSGSTDTQYF. CDR3 nucleotide sequence: TGCGCCAGCAGCCCCCGATCTAGCGGGAGCACAGATACGCAGTATTTT. J is TRBJ2-3 and V is TRBV5-1; 8 nucleotides agree with TRBD2. Germline CDR1 SGHRS, CDR2 YFSETQ. This CDR3 has 16 amino acids. V lost 4 bases to trimming and J lost 0 bases; unmatched junction nucleotides: 7. Looking up the rest from reference TRBV5-1 and TRBJ2-3 gives the full variable domain: KAGVTQTPRYLIKTRGQQVTLSCSPISGHRSVSWYQQTPGQGLQFLFEYFSETQRNKGNFPGRFSGRQFSNSRSEMNVSTLELGDSALYLCASSPRSSGSTDTQYFGPGTRLTVL.

This clone has a handful of counts. This chain uses TRBV29-1 with TRBJ1-4; D is unclear. CDR1 and CDR2 from the germline V gene are SQVTM and ANQGSEA. Trimming took off 3 bases at V and 4 bases at J, with 3 bases between the two ends. The CDR3 loop spans 11 amino acids. The CDR3 loop reads CSVDHNEKLFF. Written as DNA, the CDR3 is TGCAGCGTTGATCATAATGAAAAACTGTTTTTT. Using reference TRBV29-1 and TRBJ1-4 for the parts outside the CDR3, the full variable domain is SAVISQKPSRDICQRGTSLTIQCQVDSQVTMMFWYRQQPGQSLTLIATANQGSEATYESGFVIDKFPISRPNLTFSTLTVSNMSPEDSSIYLCSVDHNEKLFFGSGTQLSVL.

V usage is TRBV5-1 and J usage is TRBJ2-7; maybe TRBD1 (5 bases). V gave up 7 bases and J gave up 0 bases, with 14 bases separating them. This CDR3 spans 14 amino acids. Per germline, CDR1 SGHRS and CDR2 YFSETQ. The DNA for the CDR3 is TGCGCCAGCGGATCCCAGGGTACCTCCTACGAGCAGTACTTC. This sequence encodes CASGSQGTSYEQYF.

The chain joins TRBV5-1 to TRBJ2-7; 13 bases are a match to TRBD2. Germline values: CDR1 SGHRS, CDR2 YFSETQ. V shed 3 bases, J shed 6 bases, and the junction held 3 bases outside the gene matches. The CDR3 spans 14 residues. The CDR3 sequence is CASSWGLAGIEQYF. Here the CDR3 DNA reads TGCGCCAGCAGCTGGGGACTAGCGGGGATCGAGCAGTACTTC.

This chain uses TRBV29-1 with TRBJ1-4, with no clear D. V lost 2 bases and J 7 bases, leaving 5 bases between the germline ends. The germline V gene encodes CDR1 SQVTM and CDR2 ANQGSEA. The CDR3 has 11 residues. Here the CDR3 reads CSVELAEKLFF. DNA of the CDR3: TGCAGCGTTGAATTGGCTGAAAAACTGTTTTTT.

This chain uses TRBV30 with TRBJ2-3, with 12 bases matching TRBD2. V lost 0 bases and J lost 3; bases outside the gene matches: 7. Germline-derived CDR1 and CDR2 are GTSNPN and SVGIG (reference sequence). The CDR3 covers 17 residues. The CDR3 loop reads CAWSVGGTSGRTDTQYF. The CDR3 DNA is TGTGCCTGGAGTGTAGGCGGGACTAGCGGGCGTACAGATACGCAGTATTTT. Full variable domain (rest looked up from reference TRBV30 and TRBJ2-3): SQTIHQWPATLVQPVGSPLSLECTVEGTSNPNLYWYRQAAGRGLQLLFYSVGIGQISSEVPQNLSASRPQDRQFILSSKKLLLSDSGFYLCAWSVGGTSGRTDTQYFGPGTRLTVL.

V is TRBV9 and J is TRBJ2-3; TRBD1 is a possible D gene (5 bases). CDR1 is SGDLS and CDR2 is YYNGEE in the germline V gene. The CDR3 contains 16 residues. With 0 bases removed from V and 4 bases from J, the gap between germline ends came to 15 bases. In DNA, the CDR3 is TGTGCCAGCAGCGTAGAAGCCAGGGAAGTCGCAGATACGCAGTATTTT. It specifies CASSVEAREVADTQYF. Combining the CDR3 with reference TRBV9 and TRBJ2-3 gives the whole variable domain DSGVTQTPKHLITATGQRVTLRCSPRSGDLSVYWYQQSLDQGLQFLIQYYNGEERAKGNILERFSAQQFPDLHSELNLSSLELGDSALYFCASSVEAREVADTQYFGPGTRLTVL.

This clone was seen more than once but under ten times. The chain couples TRBV7-2 to TRBJ1-4; a possible D gene is TRBD1 (6 bases). The germline gives CDR1 SGHTA, CDR2 FQGNSA. The CDR3 contains 14 residues. Trimming took off 1 base at V and 14 bases at J, with 17 bases between the two ends. The CDR3 DNA sequence: TGTGCCAGCAGCTTAGAGTTCTTTGGGACAACCCTGTTTTTT. Its translation is CASSLEFFGTTLFF.